This record concerns one T cell receptor (beta chain) sequence. No antigen is known for it. This entry belongs to a study of T cell repertoires in cytomegalovirus infection. Across the study: Recently identified HLA-C-restricted CMV epitopes were among the peptides used. Indicated by public TCR beta signatures were CMV infection and matching HLA type. Study-level results: CMV carriers having the relevant HLA were flagged by cumulative public TCR beta family frequency. HLA-C-restricted, CMV-specific TCR beta clonotypes were dominant ex vivo.

From the reads, TCRdb called clonotypes with MiXCR, one entry per CDR3 protein. This sample has just under 500,000 distinct CDR3 sequences; more than 30% occur once, and the top ten carry roughly 16%. Between the trimmed V and J ends, which lost 7 bases and 3 bases, there was a span of 19 bases. This CDR3 is 14 amino acids long. CDR1 is SQVTM, CDR2 ANQGSEA, per germline. This specimen consisted of cultured PBMCs, obtained from culture after CMV antigen stimulation. The V call is TRBV29-1, the J call TRBJ2-7; a weak D match, TRBD2 (6 bases). The sequence was collected from a human donor in good health (CMV status not recorded). Some clones in this sample may be carry-over from other donors' samples. The CDR3 sequence is CSAKPQGGNYEQYF. The CDR3 DNA is TGCAGCGCCAAACCCCAGGGAGGCAACTACGAGCAGTACTTC.